The rows below give T cell receptor beta chains drawn from one sample of a study of cytomegalovirus exposure and HLA in healthy donors. Method: immunoSEQ multiplex PCR; TCRdb's copy keeps in-frame clones and lacks some. The sample consists of 150,000 to 200,000 clones, around 81% of them appearing once. Input material: PBMCs. These receptor sequences come from a woman in her twenties or thirties in good health and CMV-seronegative. CDR3s include the opening cysteine and the closing phenylalanine or tryptophan. The D gene is left open where the match is weak. Size is stated for part of the rows, as once, few or many counts, or as a class when the clone is expanded.

j_call cdr3_length clone_size d_call v_call cdr3_nt cdr3_aa
TRBJ2-3 11 NA NA TRBV7-9 TGTTCCAGCAGTTCCCTGGATACGCAGTATTTT CSSSSLDTQYF
TRBJ2-3 16 NA TRBD2 TRBV4-3 TGCGCCAGCAGCCAAGGCGTAGCGGGGAATAAAGATACGCAGTATTTT CASSQGVAGNKDTQYF
TRBJ1-6 15 NA TRBD1 TRBV5-1 TGCGCCAGCAGCCCCCTGGGACAGAATAATTCACCCCTCCACTTT CASSPLGQNNSPLHF
TRBJ2-7 11 NA TRBD1 TRBV18 TGTGCCAGCTCGTCAGGGGGACGTGGGTACTTC CASSSGGRGYF
TRBJ1-1 14 NA NA TRBV9 TGTGCCAGCAGCGTCACCAGGGATCTAACTGAAGCTTTCTTT CASSVTRDLTEAFF
TRBJ2-3 15 few NA TRBV6-6 TGTGCCAGCAGTTACTCGGGAGTTCTCACAGATACGCAGTATTTT CASSYSGVLTDTQYF
TRBJ2-7 16 once NA TRBV6-1 TGTGCCAGCAGTGAAGCGAGTTATAGTGGGGCTACCGAGCAGTACTTC CASSEASYSGATEQYF
TRBJ1-1 14 once TRBD1 TRBV2 TGTGCCAGCAGTAAACAGGGGGCGCGGACTGAAGCTTTCTTT CASSKQGARTEAFF
TRBJ1-2 13 NA NA TRBV2 TGTGCCAGCAGTGAAGGCAGGTTCGATGGCTACACCTTC CASSEGRFDGYTF
TRBJ2-5 17 NA NA TRBV12-5 TGTGCTAGTGGTTTGGTATTGCGGGTTTACCCAAAAGAGACCCAGTACTTC CASGLVLRVYPKETQYF
TRBJ1-5 15 NA TRBD1 TRBV2 TGTGCCAGCAGTGAGGGACAGGTGAACAATCAGCCCCAGCATTTT CASSEGQVNNQPQHF
TRBJ2-7 15 once NA TRBV4-3 TGCGCCAGCAGCCAAGAACAGGGACACCCCTACGAGCAGTACTTC CASSQEQGHPYEQYF
TRBJ2-1 16 NA NA TRBV27 TGTGCCAGCAGTTTTCTGGGGGCTAGCTCCTACAATGAGCAGTTCTTC CASSFLGASSYNEQFF
TRBJ2-1 18 few TRBD2 TRBV11-2 TGTGCCAGCAGCTTAGGTCTTATGGTGACTAGCGGGGGCGATGAGCAGTTCTTC CASSLGLMVTSGGDEQFF
TRBJ2-2 16 NA NA TRBV4-2 TGTGCCAGCAGCGCAGCTCGCCTAGACCAAACCGGGGAGCTGTTTTTT CASSAARLDQTGELFF
TRBJ1-5 18 NA TRBD1 TRBV19 TGTGCCAGTAGTATCTCAGGGGGCGGGCGTGTGAGCAATCAGCCCCAGCATTTT CASSISGGGRVSNQPQHF
TRBJ1-4 15 NA NA TRBV7-9 TGTGCCAGCAGCTTAGAGCGACTGGTAAATGAAAAACTGTTTTTT CASSLERLVNEKLFF
TRBJ1-5 12 once NA TRBV28 TGTGCCAGCAGTTCGACAGATCAGCCCCAGCATTTT CASSSTDQPQHF
TRBJ1-2 14 NA NA TRBV4-3 TGCGCCAGCAGCCAAGAGAGGATTCTGGTCGGCTACACCTTC CASSQERILVGYTF
TRBJ2-2 17 NA TRBD1 TRBV29-1 TGCAGCGGGGGGACAGGGGGCGGGTCTCGGTACACCGGGGAGCTGTTTTTT CSGGTGGGSRYTGELFF
TRBJ2-1 13 NA NA TRBV9 TGTGCCAGCGGTAACAGGGTCATCGATGAGCAGTTCTTC CASGNRVIDEQFF